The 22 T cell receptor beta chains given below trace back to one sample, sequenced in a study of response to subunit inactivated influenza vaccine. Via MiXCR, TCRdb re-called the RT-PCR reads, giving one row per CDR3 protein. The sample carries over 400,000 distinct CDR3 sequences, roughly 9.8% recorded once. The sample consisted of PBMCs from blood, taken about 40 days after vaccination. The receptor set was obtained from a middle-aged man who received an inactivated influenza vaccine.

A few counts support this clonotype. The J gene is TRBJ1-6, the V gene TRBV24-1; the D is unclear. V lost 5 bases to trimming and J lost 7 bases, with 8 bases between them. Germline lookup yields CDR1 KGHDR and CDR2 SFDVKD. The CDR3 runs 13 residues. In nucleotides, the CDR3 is TGTGCCACCAGTGTAAGTGCAAATTCACCCCTCCACTTT. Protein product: CATSVSANSPLHF.

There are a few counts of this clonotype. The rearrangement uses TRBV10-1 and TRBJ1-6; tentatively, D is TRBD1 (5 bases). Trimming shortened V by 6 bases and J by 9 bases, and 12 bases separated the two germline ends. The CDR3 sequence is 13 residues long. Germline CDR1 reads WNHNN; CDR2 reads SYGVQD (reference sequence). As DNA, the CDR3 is TGCGCCAGCAGCCTCAGGGCAGGTTCACCCCTCCACTTT. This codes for CASSLRAGSPLHF.

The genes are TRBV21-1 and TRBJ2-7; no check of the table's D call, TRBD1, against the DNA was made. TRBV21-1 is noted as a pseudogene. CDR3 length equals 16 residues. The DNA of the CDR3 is TGTGCCAGCGAGGAAACTAGACAGGGGAGCCCCTACGAGCAGTACTTC. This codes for CASEETRQGSPYEQYF.

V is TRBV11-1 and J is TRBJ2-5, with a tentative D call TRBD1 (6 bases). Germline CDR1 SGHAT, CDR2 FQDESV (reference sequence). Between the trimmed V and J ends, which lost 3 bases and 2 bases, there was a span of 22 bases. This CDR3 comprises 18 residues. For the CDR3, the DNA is TGTGCCAGCAGCTTCTTCTTCCCGCCCCGGGACAATCAAGAGACCCAGTACTTC. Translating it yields CASSFFFPPRDNQETQYF.

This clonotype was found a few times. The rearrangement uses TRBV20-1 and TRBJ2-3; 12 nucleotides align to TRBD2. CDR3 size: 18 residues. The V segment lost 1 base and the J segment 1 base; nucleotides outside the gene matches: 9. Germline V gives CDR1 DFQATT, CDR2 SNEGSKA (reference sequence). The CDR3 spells CSARAPSGRAMGTDTQYF. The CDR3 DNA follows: TGCAGTGCTAGAGCCCCTAGCGGGAGGGCCATGGGCACAGATACGCAGTATTTT.

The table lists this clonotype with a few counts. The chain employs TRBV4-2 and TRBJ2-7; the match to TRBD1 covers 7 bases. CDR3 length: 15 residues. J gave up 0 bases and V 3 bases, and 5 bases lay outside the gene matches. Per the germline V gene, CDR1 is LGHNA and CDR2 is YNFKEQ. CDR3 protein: CASSHEQGSSYEQYF. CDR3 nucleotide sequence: TGTGCCAGCAGCCACGAACAGGGGAGCTCCTACGAGCAGTACTTC.

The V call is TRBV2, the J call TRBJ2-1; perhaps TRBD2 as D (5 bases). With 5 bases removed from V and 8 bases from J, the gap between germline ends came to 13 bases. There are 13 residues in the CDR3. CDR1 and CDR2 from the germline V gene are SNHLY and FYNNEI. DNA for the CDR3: TGTGCCAGCAGTATTAACAGCGGTTATGAGCAGTTCTTC. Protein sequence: CASSINSGYEQFF.

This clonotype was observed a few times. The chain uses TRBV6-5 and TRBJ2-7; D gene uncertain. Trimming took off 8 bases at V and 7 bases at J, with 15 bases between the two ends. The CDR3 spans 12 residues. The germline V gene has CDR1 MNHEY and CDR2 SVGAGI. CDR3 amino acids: CASGTHPLEQYF. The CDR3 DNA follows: TGTGCCAGCGGTACACACCCCCTGGAGCAGTACTTC.

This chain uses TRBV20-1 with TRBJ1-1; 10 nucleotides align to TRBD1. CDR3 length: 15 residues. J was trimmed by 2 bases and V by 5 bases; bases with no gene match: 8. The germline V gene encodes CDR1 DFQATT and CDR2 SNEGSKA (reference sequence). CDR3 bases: TGCAGTGCTTGGACTCGGGACAGGGGAAACACTGAAGCTTTCTTT. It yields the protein CSAWTRDRGNTEAFF.

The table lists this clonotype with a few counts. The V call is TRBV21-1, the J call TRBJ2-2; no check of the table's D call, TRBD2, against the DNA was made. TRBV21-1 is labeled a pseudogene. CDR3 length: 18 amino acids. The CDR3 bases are TGTGCCAGCAGCAAACACTGCGGCAGGACTACGAACACCGGGGAGCTGTTTTTT. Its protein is CASSKHCGRTTNTGELFF.

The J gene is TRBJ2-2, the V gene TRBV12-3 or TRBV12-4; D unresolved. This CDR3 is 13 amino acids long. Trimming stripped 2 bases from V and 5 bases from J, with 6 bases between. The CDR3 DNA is TGTGCCAGCAGTTTATTTTCGACCGGGGAGCTGTTTTTT. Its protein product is CASSLFSTGELFF.

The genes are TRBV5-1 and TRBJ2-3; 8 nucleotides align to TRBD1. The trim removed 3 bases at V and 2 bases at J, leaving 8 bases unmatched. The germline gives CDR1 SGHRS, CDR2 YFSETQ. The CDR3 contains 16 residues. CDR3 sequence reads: CASSSGQGSNTDTQYF. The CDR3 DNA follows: TGCGCCAGCAGCTCTGGACAGGGAAGTAACACAGATACGCAGTATTTT.

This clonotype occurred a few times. The CDR3 DNA reads TGTGCCAGCAGCCAAGATGGCGGCAGCGGGGGGGCCGGTGAGACCCAGTACTTC. Its translation: CASSQDGGSGGAGETQYF. V and J are TRBV4-2 and TRBJ2-5; TRBD2 matches 10 bases. Trimming removed 0 bases from V and 5 bases from J; junction bases left unmatched: 12. Germline V gene sequence: CDR1 LGHNA, CDR2 YNFKEQ. The CDR3 spans 18 residues.

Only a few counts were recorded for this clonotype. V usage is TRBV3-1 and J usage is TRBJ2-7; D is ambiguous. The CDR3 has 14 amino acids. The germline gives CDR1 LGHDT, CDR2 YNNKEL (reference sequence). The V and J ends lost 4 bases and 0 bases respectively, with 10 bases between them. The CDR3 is CASSLSLGSYEQYF. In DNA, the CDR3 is TGTGCCAGCAGCCTCTCGTTAGGCTCCTACGAGCAGTACTTC.

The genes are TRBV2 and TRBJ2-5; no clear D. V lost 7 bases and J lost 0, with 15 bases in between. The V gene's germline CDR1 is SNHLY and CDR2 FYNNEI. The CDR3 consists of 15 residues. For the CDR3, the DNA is TGTGCCAGCACCCCCGAGGTTGGGGACCAAGAGACCCAGTACTTC. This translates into CASTPEVGDQETQYF.

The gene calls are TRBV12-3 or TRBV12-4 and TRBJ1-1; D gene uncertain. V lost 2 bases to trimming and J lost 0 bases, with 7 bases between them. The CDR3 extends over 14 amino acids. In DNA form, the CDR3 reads TGTGCCAGCAGTTTATCCCCTATGAACACTGAAGCTTTCTTT. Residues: CASSLSPMNTEAFF.

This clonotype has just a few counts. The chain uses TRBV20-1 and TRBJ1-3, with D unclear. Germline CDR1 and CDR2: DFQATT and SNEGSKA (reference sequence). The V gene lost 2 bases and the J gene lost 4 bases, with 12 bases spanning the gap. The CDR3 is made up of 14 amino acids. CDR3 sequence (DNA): TGCAGTGCTAGAAGGGCGGGAGGAGGAAACACCATATATTTT. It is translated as CSARRAGGGNTIYF.

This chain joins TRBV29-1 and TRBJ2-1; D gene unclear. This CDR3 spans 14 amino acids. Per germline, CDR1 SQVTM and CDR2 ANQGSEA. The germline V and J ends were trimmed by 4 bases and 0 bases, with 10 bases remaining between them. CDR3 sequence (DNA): TGCAGCGTTGGGGATGGCGGCTCCTACAATGAGCAGTTCTTC. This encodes CSVGDGGSYNEQFF.

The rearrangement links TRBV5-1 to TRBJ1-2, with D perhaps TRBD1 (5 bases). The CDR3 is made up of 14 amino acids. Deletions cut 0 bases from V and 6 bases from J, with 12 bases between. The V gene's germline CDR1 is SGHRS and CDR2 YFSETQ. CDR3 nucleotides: TGCGCCAGCAGCTTGGAAGGGGCAGGAGATGGCTACACCTTC. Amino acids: CASSLEGAGDGYTF.

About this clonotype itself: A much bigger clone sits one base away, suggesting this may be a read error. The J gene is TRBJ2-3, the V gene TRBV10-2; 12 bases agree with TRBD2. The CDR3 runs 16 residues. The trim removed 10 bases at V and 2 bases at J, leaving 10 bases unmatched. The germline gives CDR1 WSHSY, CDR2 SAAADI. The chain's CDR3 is CAIRVGLAGLTDTQYF. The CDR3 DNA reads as TGCGCCATCAGAGTTGGACTAGCGGGGCTCACAGATACGCAGTATTTT.

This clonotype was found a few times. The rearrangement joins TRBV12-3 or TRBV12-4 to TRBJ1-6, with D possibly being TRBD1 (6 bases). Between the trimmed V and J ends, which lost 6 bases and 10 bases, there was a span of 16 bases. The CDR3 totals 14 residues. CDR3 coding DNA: TGTGCCAGCAGCCAGGGGCTTTTGGGGTCACCCCTCCACTTT. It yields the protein CASSQGLLGSPLHF.

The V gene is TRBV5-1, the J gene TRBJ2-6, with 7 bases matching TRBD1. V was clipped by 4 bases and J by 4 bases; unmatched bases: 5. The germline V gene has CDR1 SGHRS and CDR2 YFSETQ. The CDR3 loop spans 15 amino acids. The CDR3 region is CASSPRGYGANVLTF. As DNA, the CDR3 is TGCGCCAGCAGCCCCAGGGGGTACGGGGCCAACGTCCTGACTTTC.